A selection of T cell receptor beta chains follows, all from one sample in a study of post-analysis software for immune sequencing data. MiXCR, run by TCRdb on the PCR reads, gives a single entry per CDR3 protein. The sample contains hundreds of thousands of distinct CDR3 sequences, 25% to 30% of which appear only once. The sample consisted of blood. The origin of the receptors is a girl aged 5 to 17 with multiple sclerosis. CDR3s include the opening cysteine and the closing phenylalanine or tryptophan. D genes are given only for firm matches. Expanded clones get a size class; other rows say once, few or many, or leave the size out.

j_call d_call v_call clone_size cdr3_length cdr3_aa cdr3_nt
TRBJ2-7 TRBD2 TRBV12-3/TRBV12-4 few 17 CASTHGASGMIPYEQYF TGTGCCAGCACCCATGGGGCTAGCGGGATGATACCCTACGAGCAGTACTTC
TRBJ2-7 . TRBV20-1 . 15 CSARDQASPSYEQYF TGCAGTGCTAGAGATCAAGCGAGCCCTTCCTACGAGCAGTACTTC
TRBJ2-7 TRBD1 TRBV20-1 . 15 CSARRGQASLHEQYF TGCAGTGCTAGAAGGGGACAGGCAAGTCTCCACGAGCAGTACTTC
TRBJ2-7 TRBD2 TRBV28 . 18 CASSLEGTGLAGVGEQYF TGTGCCAGCAGTTTAGAGGGGACGGGGCTAGCGGGAGTTGGAGAGCAGTACTTC
TRBJ2-1 . TRBV10-3 few 14 CAISSIGGLNEQFF TGTGCCATCAGCTCCATCGGGGGCCTCAATGAGCAGTTCTTC
TRBJ2-7 . TRBV5-1 . 14 CASSLVSVAYEQYF TGCGCCAGCAGCTTGGTTTCGGTAGCCTACGAGCAGTACTTC
TRBJ2-5 . TRBV6-5 many 12 CASSYTGETQYF TGTGCCAGCAGTTACACAGGGGAGACCCAGTACTTC
TRBJ2-3 . TRBV2 few 14 CASSLRTAGHTQYF TGTGCCAGCAGTTTGCGAACAGCGGGTCATACGCAGTATTTT
TRBJ2-3 TRBD2 TRBV29-1 few 16 CNTQRAASGSTDTQYF TGCAACACCCAGAGAGCCGCTAGCGGTAGCACAGATACGCAGTATTTT
TRBJ2-2 . TRBV29-1 . 13 CSVLTGNTGELFF TGCAGCGTTCTGACAGGGAACACCGGGGAGCTGTTTTTT
TRBJ1-2 . TRBV5-1 few 14 CASSFQDLLYGYTF TGCGCCAGCAGCTTTCAGGACCTCCTCTATGGCTACACCTTC
TRBJ2-2 . TRBV5-1 . 16 CASSWRRQSNTGELFF TGCGCCAGCAGCTGGAGGCGGCAGTCCAACACCGGGGAGCTGTTTTTT
TRBJ2-1 . TRBV20-1 few 14 CSARIARSYNEQFF TGCAGTGCTAGAATAGCTAGGTCCTACAATGAGCAGTTCTTC
TRBJ1-2 . TRBV6-6 few 13 CASREQGGYGYTF TGTGCCAGCAGGGAACAGGGAGGCTATGGCTACACCTTC
TRBJ2-7 . TRBV20-1 . 14 CSALLLQGHHEQYF TGCAGTGCCCTACTTTTGCAGGGCCACCACGAGCAGTACTTC
TRBJ2-3 TRBD1 TRBV5-1 few 14 CASTRDRSTDTQYF TGCGCCAGCACCCGGGACAGAAGCACAGATACGCAGTATTTT
TRBJ1-1 . TRBV19 . 12 CASSRHRTEAFF TGTGCCAGTAGCCGACACCGCACTGAAGCTTTCTTT
TRBJ1-5 . TRBV29-1 . 14 CSALDSQPNQPQHF TGCAGCGCCCTGGACAGCCAACCCAATCAGCCCCAGCATTTT
TRBJ1-2 TRBD1 TRBV18 many 14 CASSPERQGISYTF TGTGCCAGCTCACCGGAAAGACAGGGGATTAGCTACACCTTC
TRBJ1-2 . TRBV7-2 few 13 CASSPPTLGGYTF TGTGCCAGCAGCCCCCCGACATTGGGTGGCTACACCTTC
TRBJ1-4 . TRBV3-1 . 16 CASSQDGGKIDEKLFF TGTGCCAGCAGCCAAGATGGCGGGAAAATTGACGAAAAACTGTTTTTT
TRBJ2-5 TRBD2 TRBV7-2 . 15 CASRRIAGGFETQYF TGTGCCAGCAGACGCATAGCGGGAGGGTTTGAGACCCAGTACTTC
TRBJ2-3 TRBD2 TRBV5-6 . 15 CASSFAAGGADTQYF TGTGCCAGCAGCTTTGCAGCGGGAGGGGCAGATACGCAGTATTTT
TRBJ2-1 . TRBV6-5 few 15 CASSYRGTPRAEQFF TGTGCCAGCAGTTACCGGGGGACTCCGAGGGCTGAGCAGTTCTTC
TRBJ2-1 TRBD2 TRBV4-3 once 20 CASSQAWLAGGPSSYNEQFF TGCGCCAGCAGCCAAGCATGGCTAGCGGGAGGCCCGAGCTCCTACAATGAGCAGTTCTTC
TRBJ2-5 TRBD1 TRBV29-1 . 13 CSVVAGGGETQYF TGCAGCGTTGTTGCAGGGGGCGGAGAGACCCAGTACTTC
TRBJ1-5 TRBD1 TRBV18 . 18 CASSPGTGGFISNQPQHF TGTGCCAGCTCACCAGGGACAGGGGGCTTCATTAGCAATCAGCCCCAGCATTTT
TRBJ2-1 . TRBV20-1 . 12 CSANDAYNEQFF TGCAGTGCTAATGACGCCTACAATGAGCAGTTCTTC
TRBJ2-1 . TRBV15 few 15 CATSRDSQSNNEQFF TGTGCCACCAGCAGAGACTCACAATCTAACAATGAGCAGTTCTTC
TRBJ2-7 TRBD2 TRBV6-2/TRBV6-3 few 15 CASSYSSGSMYEQYF TGTGCCAGCAGTTACTCGAGCGGGAGTATGTACGAGCAGTACTTC
TRBJ2-7 TRBD1 TRBV25-1 many 14 CASTRDRTSYEQYF TGTGCCAGCACCAGGGACAGGACTTCCTACGAGCAGTACTTC
TRBJ2-1 TRBD1 TRBV20-1 few 15 CSARDATGVGGEQFF TGCAGTGCTAGAGATGCGACAGGGGTTGGCGGGGAGCAGTTCTTC
TRBJ2-5 . TRBV2 few 12 CASSQTVETQYF TGTGCCAGCAGTCAAACGGTAGAGACCCAGTACTTC
TRBJ2-3 . TRBV5-1 . 15 CASSLGLDYTDTQYF TGCGCCAGCAGCTTGGGGCTAGATTACACAGATACGCAGTATTTT
TRBJ2-1 . TRBV12-3/TRBV12-4 many 14 CASSLGQTYNEQFF TGTGCCAGCAGTTTAGGTCAGACCTACAATGAGCAGTTCTTC
TRBJ1-2 . TRBV6-6 . 13 CAGSQDGIYGYTF TGTGCCGGCAGCCAGGACGGAATCTATGGCTACACCTTC
TRBJ1-5 TRBD1 TRBV4-1 . 15 CASSPGQSSNQPQHF TGCGCCAGCAGCCCGGGACAGTCCTCCAATCAGCCCCAGCATTTT
TRBJ2-1 TRBD2 TRBV29-1 few 13 CSSAGLAGREQFF TGCAGCTCCGCGGGACTAGCGGGGCGTGAGCAGTTCTTC
TRBJ2-7 TRBD2 TRBV5-1 . 21 CASRSGGLAGALRSSYNEQYF TGCGCCAGCAGATCTGGGGGGCTAGCGGGGGCCCTTCGTAGCTCCTACAATGAGCAGTACTTC
TRBJ2-7 . TRBV11-2 . 13 CASSFDGTYEQYF TGTGCCAGCAGCTTTGACGGAACCTACGAGCAGTACTTC
TRBJ2-3 . TRBV20-1 many 12 CSARPWADTQYF TGCAGTGCTCGACCCTGGGCAGATACGCAGTATTTT
TRBJ2-3 . TRBV7-2 many 17 CASSLAPPLSGSDTQYF TGTGCCAGCAGCTTAGCCCCTCCGCTCTCTGGTTCAGATACGCAGTATTTT
TRBJ2-7 TRBD1 TRBV20-1 few 13 CSASPTQGYEQYF TGCAGTGCTTCCCCGACACAGGGGTACGAGCAGTACTTC
TRBJ2-1 . TRBV7-2 . 15 CASRLGQGPYNEQFF TGTGCCAGCAGACTGGGGCAGGGCCCCTACAATGAGCAGTTCTTC
TRBJ1-6 . TRBV7-9 . 12 CASSLEGRPLHF TGTGCCAGCAGCTTAGAAGGACGACCCCTCCACTTT
TRBJ1-6 . TRBV7-2 . 15 CASSLVGDRDSPLHF TGTGCCAGCAGCTTAGTGGGGGATAGGGATTCACCCCTCCACTTT
TRBJ2-3 TRBD2 TRBV7-3 . 17 CASSLNIGLARTDTQYF TGTGCCAGCAGCTTAAATATCGGACTAGCGAGGACAGATACGCAGTATTTT
TRBJ1-3 . TRBV21-1 . 15 CASSKKASGWDTIYF TGTGCCAGCAGCAAAAAGGCCTCAGGCTGGGACACCATATATTTT
TRBJ1-2 TRBD1 TRBV12-3/TRBV12-4 . 14 CASSLADRGDGYTF TGTGCCAGCAGTTTAGCGGACAGGGGGGATGGCTACACCTTC